These T cell receptor beta chains were read from a single sample in a study of blood T cell repertoires in COVID-19. Data came from immunoSEQ multiplex PCR; TCRdb stores just in-frame clones and leaves some out. The data contain approximately 85,000 clones, roughly 85% of them singletons. Sequencing was carried out using peripheral blood. These receptors were taken from a man between 50 and 59 years old with active or convalescent COVID-19. The conserved cysteine and the conserved F or W are not part of the CDR3 here.

v_call: TRBV14
cdr3_aa: ASSQDEGRGYTEAF

v_call: TRBV25-1
cdr3_aa: ASSEAPGQYNEQF

v_call: TRBV12-5
cdr3_aa: ASGLAFSDTQY

v_call: TRBV10-2
cdr3_aa: ASSESGGAQPQH

v_call: TRBV6-6
cdr3_aa: ASSYGTGDEQY

v_call: TRBV6-5
cdr3_aa: ASSQTGGYT

v_call: TRBV21-1
cdr3_aa: ASRKVRGRSSYNEQF

v_call: TRBV11-2
cdr3_aa: ASSSTGSNQPQH

v_call: TRBV7-2
cdr3_aa: ASSLYGTGMGNGAF

v_call: TRBV6-2/TRBV6-3
cdr3_aa: ASSIAGGSNEQF

v_call: TRBV25-1
cdr3_aa: ASSSHRGAGANVLT

v_call: TRBV5-1
cdr3_aa: ASSLAGSVTEAF

v_call: TRBV19
cdr3_aa: ASSSISGRSTDTQY

v_call: TRBV5-1
cdr3_aa: ASSPNGGSYEQY

v_call: TRBV7-2
cdr3_aa: ASSSDSSSNQPQH

v_call: TRBV6-5
cdr3_aa: ASSYPGGPEAF

v_call: TRBV3-1/TRBV3-2
cdr3_aa: ASSQGYKNTGELF

v_call: TRBV6-4
cdr3_aa: ASSDPGTYNEQF

v_call: TRBV14
cdr3_aa: ASGAGGADTQY

v_call: TRBV7-9
cdr3_aa: ASRRGEGGFYGYT

v_call: TRBV3-1/TRBV3-2
cdr3_aa: ASSHPGLGEQY

v_call: TRBV30
cdr3_aa: AWDGGQETQY

v_call: TRBV28
cdr3_aa: ASSTLAKETQY

v_call: TRBV6-5
cdr3_aa: ASSYSTGGGYGYT

v_call: TRBV29-1
cdr3_aa: SVGSGSDYGYT

v_call: TRBV6-2/TRBV6-3
cdr3_aa: ASSPNRVSTEAF

v_call: TRBV29-1
cdr3_aa: SVLSPHEQY

v_call: TRBV7-2
cdr3_aa: ASSSRGPKNIQY

v_call: TRBV19
cdr3_aa: ASRGQGDVGTGELF

v_call: TRBV2
cdr3_aa: ASRGGRGTDTQY

v_call: TRBV19
cdr3_aa: ASKPSGGTQRGYSGANVLT